Listed here are 5 T cell receptor beta chains from one sample, sequenced in a study of blood T cell repertoires in COVID-19. Generated by immunoSEQ multiplex PCR, the TCRdb table keeps only in-frame clones and is missing some. The sample carries roughly 100,000 clones, 79% recorded once. Specimen: peripheral blood. The receptors were gathered from a woman at least 80 years old with active or convalescent COVID-19.

The chain joins TRBV18 to TRBJ2-3, with D uncertain. The germline CDR1 and CDR2 sequences are KGHSH and LQKENI. The V end lost 3 bases, the J end lost 5 bases, and 6 bases lay between the germline ends. The CDR3 covers 12 residues. CDR3 protein: CASSPSLDTQYF. CDR3 in DNA: TGTGCCAGCTCACCTAGTCTAGATACGCAGTATTTT.

The chain combines TRBV9 with TRBJ2-3, with TRBD2 as a possible D gene (5 bases). The germline V and J ends were trimmed by 3 bases and 6 bases, with 20 bases remaining between them. CDR3 length equals 16 residues. Germline assignment: CDR1 SGDLS and CDR2 YYNGEE. The DNA of the CDR3 is TGTGCCAGCAGCGAGCTAAGCGGTTCAAGTTTCGATACGCAGTATTTT. It codes for CASSELSGSSFDTQYF.

V gene TRBV4-2 combines with J gene TRBJ2-1; 13 nucleotides align to TRBD2. The CDR3 is 18 amino acids. Trimming at V came to 3 bases and at J to 11 bases, leaving 16 bases not matched to a gene. Looked up from germline, CDR1 is LGHNA and CDR2 is YNFKEQ. CDR3 bases: TGTGCCAGCAGCCATTCACGTTCCGGACTAGCGGGAGAGGATCAGCAGTTCTTC. Translation: CASSHSRSGLAGEDQQFF.

The J gene is TRBJ1-5, the V gene TRBV27; D perhaps matches TRBD1 (6 bases). There are 15 residues in the CDR3. The germline CDR1 and CDR2 sequences are MNHEY and SMNVEV (reference sequence). V lost 1 base to trimming and J lost 4 bases, with 11 bases between them. The CDR3 DNA sequence: TGTGCCAGCAGTTTATTTCAGGGGCCTAATCAGCCCCAGCATTTT. As protein: CASSLFQGPNQPQHF.

The genes are TRBV7-8 and TRBJ1-3; a possible D gene is TRBD1 (6 bases). Trimming removed 5 bases from V and 4 bases from J, with 18 bases in between. There are 16 residues in the CDR3. Germline V gene lookup returns CDR1 SGHVS and CDR2 FQNEAQ. CDR3 bases: TGTGCCAGCAGCCAGTCTCAGGGGTTAGGGGGAAACACCATATATTTT. Encoded protein: CASSQSQGLGGNTIYF.